This T cell receptor (beta chain) was sequenced for a study of vaccination effects on CD4 cells after COVID-19. Germline V CDR1 and CDR2: ENHRY, SYGVKD. This CDR3 region has 16 residues. The ends lost 3 bases at V and 2 bases at J; junction bases unmatched: 6. Antigen-specific CD4+ T cells were expanded with viral peptide pools in the ViraFEST assay before sequencing. CD4+ T cells were isolated after roughly nine days of culture. Two-dose vaccination with either BNT162b2 or mRNA-1273 was given to the participants. Among the vaccine recipients, none had a prior SARS-CoV-2 infection, and nucleocapsid antibodies were negative. TCRdb's table, derived via immunoSEQ multiplex PCR, lists solely in-frame clones and lacks some. The sample includes tens of thousands of clones, 72% of them seen just once. Comment on this clone: Antigen unknown.

The material was CD4+ T cells from PBMCs cultured with HCoV-229E spike peptides, obtained after COVID-19 vaccination. This TCR derives from a human donor who received a COVID-19 vaccine. The V call is TRBV10-3, the J call TRBJ2-5; the match to TRBD2 covers 10 bases. CDR3 in amino acids: CAISDWSSGGQETQYF. The DNA for the CDR3 is TGTGCCATCAGTGATTGGTCTAGCGGGGGTCAAGAGACCCAGTACTTC.